The entry below gives a single TCR beta chain sequence along with its context. Antigen unknown. The length of the CDR3 is 15 residues. The V gene end was trimmed by 7 bases and the J gene end by 5 bases; junction bases not matched to a gene: 11. Germline V gene sequence: CDR1 MDHEN, CDR2 SYDVKM. This entry belongs to a study of PD-L1 blockade in urothelial cancer. This table comes from immunoSEQ multiplex PCR, and its TCRdb copy is limited to in-frame clones, with some not included. The profile shows about 52,000 clones, 70% to 85% of them singletons. Sample contribution per patient ranged from 1 to 8, covering pretreatment and on-treatment. Study-level findings and limits: More expansion of tumor-associated blood clones, seen at 3 weeks, marked durable-benefit patients.

This TCR was sampled from a man between 65 and 85 years old with urothelial cancer. The sample was PBMCs, taken around atezolizumab (anti-PD-L1) treatment. The J gene is TRBJ2-1, the V gene TRBV28, with 7 bases identical to TRBD2. The DNA of the CDR3 is TGTGCCAGCACCTCCGGGTCTAGCGGTAACAATGAGCAGTTCTTC. Its protein is CASTSGSSGNNEQFF. Variable domain in full (rest from reference TRBV28 and TRBJ2-1): DVKVTQSSRYLVKRTGEKVFLECVQDMDHENMFWYRQDPGLGLRLIYFSYDVKMKEKGDIPEGYSVSREKKERFSLILESASTNQTSMYLCASTSGSSGNNEQFFGPGTRLTVL.